This entry lists 4 T cell receptor beta chains sequenced from one sample in a study of blood T cell repertoires in COVID-19. The table came from immunoSEQ multiplex PCR; TCRdb's copy has only in-frame clones and leaves some out. The sample lists around 170,000 clones, approximately 83% occurring once. Sequencing was performed on peripheral blood. All receptors come from a human donor in a cohort sampled during active COVID-19.

The rearrangement links TRBV7-3 to TRBJ2-2; weak D call: TRBD1 (5 bases). CDR3 length: 15 amino acids. Germline V CDR1 and CDR2: SGHTA, FQGTGA. Trimming left V 6 bases short and J 3 bases short, with 14 bases between. The CDR3: CASSSSSGYTGELFF. CDR3 coding DNA: TGTGCCAGCAGTTCCAGTTCAGGGTACACCGGGGAGCTGTTTTTT.

The chain carries TRBV4-2 and TRBJ2-5, with TRBD2 matching over 7 bases. Germline-derived CDR1 and CDR2 are LGHNA and YNFKEQ. The CDR3 is 17 amino acids. The V gene end was trimmed by 0 bases and the J gene end by 1 base; junction bases not matched to a gene: 8. The CDR3 DNA reads TGTGCCAGCAGCCAAGATGAGGGCGGGAGCTTCCAAGAGACCCAGTACTTC. It codes for CASSQDEGGSFQETQYF.

The chain recombines TRBV7-9 with TRBJ1-5; maybe TRBD1 (6 bases). From germline, CDR1 is SEHNR and CDR2 FQNEAQ (reference sequence). There are 15 residues in the CDR3. V lost 1 base to trimming and J lost 7 bases, with 14 bases between them. The CDR3 DNA is TGTGCCAGCAGCTTAGATCAACAGGGAAGGCAGCCCCAGCATTTT. Residues: CASSLDQQGRQPQHF.

The chain carries TRBV7-9 and TRBJ2-3, with 9 bases fitting TRBD2. Germline V gives CDR1 SEHNR, CDR2 FQNEAQ (reference sequence). V gave up 6 bases and J gave up 2 bases; unmatched junction bases: 6. The CDR3 extends over 15 amino acids. The CDR3 protein is CASREAGGTTDTQYF. The CDR3 region has the DNA TGTGCCAGCAGGGAAGCGGGAGGTACCACAGATACGCAGTATTTT.